This T cell receptor beta chain stems from a study of CD8+CD57+ T cells in acquired aplastic anemia. Study findings and constraints: Roughly 27 shared CD8+ CDR3s appeared highly expressed within patients' immunodominant clones.

For CDR3 and TCR beta VDJ profiling, genomic DNA was the template used. TCRdb processed the reads anew with MiXCR; each CDR3 protein has one entry. The sample shows about 75,000 distinct CDR3 sequences, under 80% of them seen only once. CD8+CD57+ cell expansion had been shown by flow cytometry in patients chosen for sequencing. The CDR3 length is 15 residues. Germline V gene sequence: CDR1 SGHAT, CDR2 FQNNGV. Remarks on this clonotype: The target antigen is unknown. Germline is not matched at one junction end, which may reflect a read error.

What was sequenced was sorted CD4+, CD8+, or CD8+CD57+ T cells (not recorded which) from PBMCs. This sequence joins TRBV11-2 and TRBJ2-3, with 8 nucleotides matching TRBD2. This receptor was obtained from a human donor with aplastic anemia. The CDR3 DNA is TGTGCCGGCAGCTTAGATGTCGGCGGGAGGGATACGCAGTATTTT. The encoded protein is CAGSLDVGGRDTQYF.